This TCR beta chain is from a study of cytomegalovirus exposure and HLA in healthy donors. Points from the study as a whole: An analysis that came later showed most CMV-associated TCR beta chains appearing HLA-restricted.

This CDR3 contains 16 residues. Trimming cost V 3 bases and J 3 bases; bases outside gene matches: 8. Looked up from germline, CDR1 is SGHDN and CDR2 is FVKESK. The study ran its PCR with 60 Vbeta and 13 Jbeta primers. The method was immunoSEQ multiplex PCR; TCRdb's version includes in-frame clones alone and lacks a portion of them. There are under 200,000 clones in the sample; 80% to 85% occur only once, and roughly 1% lies in the top ten. There were likely unrecorded immune exposures, though donors were nominally healthy when sampled. Concerning this clone itself: Its antigen is not identified.

Material for sequencing was PBMCs. The receptor comes from a man aged 25-40 years in good health and CMV-seronegative. The chain carries TRBV14 and TRBJ2-7; 10 bases agree with TRBD1. In DNA, the CDR3 is TGTGCCAGCAGCCACCATCCCGGGACAGGGGACTACGAGCAGTACTTC. This gives the protein CASSHHPGTGDYEQYF.